This TCR beta chain was retrieved from a study of blood T cell repertoires in COVID-19. This clone was counted only a few times. Its ends do not fully match the called genes, so a read error is possible. The CDR3 is 17 residues long. Germline V gene sequence: CDR1 SGHTA, CDR2 FQGTGA. This table comes from immunoSEQ multiplex PCR, and its TCRdb copy is limited to in-frame clones, with some not included. The repertoire has some 38,000 clones, roughly 74% of them found once; the top ten carry roughly 10%. Sequences were obtained from peripheral blood. The rearrangement uses TRBV7-3 and TRBJ1-2; 11 bases are shared with TRBD1. The TCR was taken from a man aged 70-80 years with COVID-19, enrolled during active disease. The CDR3 nucleotides are TGTGCCAGCAGCCTAACTAAGGGACAGGGGGGTCTCTATGGCTACACCTTC. This translates into CASSLTKGQGGLYGYTF.